One sample yielded the 24 T cell receptor beta chains listed below, sequenced in a study of T cells expressing NK-cell markers. TCRdb processed the 5' RACE reads again and assigns one entry to each CDR3 protein, with no DNA. This table holds 550,000 or so distinct CDR3 sequences. The source material was blood T cells: a sorted CD56 or NKG2C T cell subset, CD4+ or CD8+ T cells, or bulk PBMC T cells (not recorded which). These receptors all come from a man aged 18-30 years in good health.

The chain links TRBV6-1 to TRBJ2-3; the D gene TCRdb calls, TRBD2, cannot be checked with no DNA. Germline V gene data show CDR1 as MNHNS and CDR2 as SASEGT. This CDR3 is built from 15 residues. This chain's CDR3 is CASRPGLGNTDTQYF.

V and J are TRBV5-1 and TRBJ2-1; TCRdb reports TRBD1, a call that lacks DNA to check it against. Germline V gene sequence: CDR1 SGHRS, CDR2 YFSETQ. The length of the CDR3 is 19 residues. CDR3 sequence: CASSLEGSRDRRDNNEQFF.

This rearrangement joins TRBV12-3 or TRBV12-4 to TRBJ2-4; there is no DNA to check the TCRdb D call of TRBD1. This CDR3 contains 16 residues. CDR3 sequence reads: CASSPGPGQGVNIQYF.

The genes are TRBV5-1 and TRBJ2-1; TCRdb's assignment of TRBD2 cannot be checked, as there is no DNA. Germline CDR1 SGHRS, CDR2 YFSETQ. The CDR3 has 16 residues. This CDR3 is CASSLVGGTKSNEQFF.

The chain couples TRBV7-9 to TRBJ2-1; there is no DNA to check the TCRdb D call of TRBD1. Germline values: CDR1 SEHNR, CDR2 FQNEAQ (reference sequence). The CDR3 sequence is 16 residues long. The CDR3 is CASSLARDRERHEQFF.

The chain employs TRBV29-1 and TRBJ2-3; TCRdb lists TRBD2, though no DNA is available to test this call. CDR1 SQVTM and CDR2 ANQGSEA come from the germline V gene. The CDR3 consists of 15 residues. The CDR3: CSARQASGRTDTQYF.

The V and J genes are TRBV6-2 or TRBV6-3 and TRBJ1-1; TCRdb indicates TRBD1, and absent DNA this call remains unverified. Germline CDR1 reads MNHEY; CDR2 reads SVGEGT. The CDR3 has 14 amino acids. The CDR3: CASSYTQGKTEAFF.

This chain uses TRBV6-5 with TRBJ2-1; absent DNA, TCRdb's TRBD1 call cannot be checked. CDR3 length equals 16 residues. CDR1 is MNHEY, CDR2 SVGAGI, per germline. This chain's CDR3 is CASSYGGALTYNEQFF.

V gene TRBV4-1 combines with J gene TRBJ1-1. Germline V CDR1 and CDR2: MGHRA, YSYEKL. This CDR3 has 14 amino acids. CDR3 in amino acids: CASSQDPGRPRAFF.

V is TRBV5-1 and J is TRBJ1-1; the D call of TRBD1 rests on TCRdb alone, since no DNA is present to check it. CDR3 length: 17 amino acids. The germline gives CDR1 SGHRS, CDR2 YFSETQ. The chain's CDR3 is CASSTTGGLDMGTEAFF.

This chain connects TRBV27 to TRBJ2-1; TCRdb lists TRBD2, though no DNA is available to test this call. CDR1 is MNHEY, CDR2 SMNVEV, per germline (reference sequence). The CDR3 has 14 residues. The CDR3: CASRDLADYNEQFF.

This sequence joins TRBV5-1 and TRBJ2-6; lacking DNA, the TRBD2 call made by TCRdb goes unchecked. CDR1 and CDR2 from the germline V gene are SGHRS and YFSETQ. CDR3 length: 16 residues. The CDR3 region is CASRSSGSSGANVLTF. Looking up the rest from reference TRBV5-1 and TRBJ2-6 gives the full variable domain: KAGVTQTPRYLIKTRGQQVTLSCSPISGHRSVSWYQQTPGQGLQFLFEYFSETQRNKGNFPGRFSGRQFSNSRSEMNVSTLELGDSALYLCASRSSGSSGANVLTFGAGSRLTVL.

The chain links TRBV6-5 to TRBJ2-7. Germline values: CDR1 MNHEY, CDR2 SVGAGI. This CDR3 is 14 amino acids long. The CDR3 loop is CASSYPTHLGEQYF.

The chain has TRBV29-1 and TRBJ2-7; there is no DNA to check the TCRdb D call of TRBD1. Germline CDR1 is SQVTM and CDR2 is ANQGSEA. The CDR3 covers 16 residues. The CDR3 is CSVEDSRSGQIYEQYF.

The rearrangement links TRBV5-1 to TRBJ2-3; the D gene TCRdb calls, TRBD2, cannot be checked with no DNA. The CDR3 spans 13 residues. In germline, CDR1 is SGHRS, CDR2 YFSETQ. CDR3 amino acids: CASRGSGEGTQYF.

The chain employs TRBV27 and TRBJ2-7; TCRdb outputs TRBD1, but without DNA this stays unchecked. The CDR3 contains 14 residues. Germline V gene lookup returns CDR1 MNHEY and CDR2 SMNVEV (reference sequence). The CDR3 protein is CASSKWQGPYEQYF.

This sequence joins TRBV28 and TRBJ2-7; TCRdb picks TRBD2, but there is no DNA to check that call. In germline, CDR1 is MDHEN, CDR2 SYDVKM. The CDR3 is 14 residues long. CDR3 region: CASCRLASTYEQYF.

V and J are TRBV11-2 and TRBJ1-2. In germline, CDR1 is SGHAT, CDR2 FQNNGV. The CDR3 totals 16 residues. CDR3: CASSSTRGRGSYGYTF.

V and J are TRBV24-1 and TRBJ2-5; TCRdb proposes TRBD1, but this gene call is untestable without DNA. Germline V gene data show CDR1 as KGHDR and CDR2 as SFDVKD. The length of the CDR3 is 15 residues. The CDR3: CATSDVGQNQETQYF.

V usage is TRBV3-1 and J usage is TRBJ2-1; TCRdb's D call, TRBD1, is unchecked because there is no DNA. The CDR3 spans 15 residues. Per the germline V gene, CDR1 is LGHDT and CDR2 is YNNKEL (reference sequence). CDR3: CASSPTRVTYNEQFF.

The V call is TRBV9, the J call TRBJ2-1. The CDR3 totals 14 residues. Germline CDR1 SGDLS, CDR2 YYNGEE. CDR3 in amino acids: CASSVVITGNEQFF.

The V call is TRBV6-2 or TRBV6-3, the J call TRBJ2-7; the TRBD2 assignment by TCRdb is unverifiable without DNA. Germline V lookup: CDR1 MNHEY, CDR2 SVGEGT. The CDR3 totals 16 residues. CDR3 sequence: CASSYPRRLANYEQYF.

The chain recombines TRBV29-1 with TRBJ2-7; no DNA is available, so the TRBD1 call from TCRdb remains unchecked. CDR1 is SQVTM, CDR2 ANQGSEA, per germline. CDR3 length: 15 residues. The CDR3 sequence is CSVFSYRESSYEQYF.

The chain is built from TRBV27 and TRBJ1-2. Germline V gene sequence: CDR1 MNHEY, CDR2 SMNVEV (reference sequence). The CDR3 extends over 13 amino acids. CDR3 sequence: CASSLTVNYGYTF.